Listed below are T cell receptor beta chains from one sample, sequenced in a study of blood T cell repertoires in COVID-19. Assay used: immunoSEQ multiplex PCR; TCRdb lists only in-frame clones, some missing. The sample has 110,000 to 150,000 clones, more than 60% seen once. Material: peripheral blood. These TCRs come from a woman aged 55-70 years with acute or convalescent COVID-19. Each CDR3 is given with its conserved first and last residue. D genes are given only for firm matches. Some rows have no size entry. The others give once, few or many, or a class for an expanded clone.

D gene | J gene | clone size | V gene | CDR3 DNA | CDR3 protein
- | TRBJ1-2 | once | TRBV7-8 | TGTGCCAGCAGCTTAGTCTCCCAGGGTCCAAGCTATGGCTACACCTTC | CASSLVSQGPSYGYTF
TRBD2 | TRBJ2-7 | - | TRBV10-3 | TGTGCCATCAGTGACCTAGCGGGCAGCTACGAGCAGTACTTC | CAISDLAGSYEQYF
- | TRBJ1-1 | - | TRBV7-2 | TGTGCCAGCAGCTTACAGGGCAACACTGAAGCTTTCTTT | CASSLQGNTEAFF
TRBD1 | TRBJ1-1 | once | TRBV24-1 | TGTGCCACCAGTGGTACAGGGGAGAACACTGAAGCTTTCTTT | CATSGTGENTEAFF
- | TRBJ2-7 | few | TRBV19 | TGTGCCAGTAGTATCCGCATGCTTGATCTAGTACCAAAGCAGTACTTC | CASSIRMLDLVPKQYF
- | TRBJ2-5 | - | TRBV20-1 | TGCAGTGCTCCCACATTGGAGACCCAGTACTTC | CSAPTLETQYF
TRBD1 | TRBJ1-5 | - | TRBV2 | TGTGCCAGCGGAGGCAGGGGGCCCTACAATCAGCCCCAGCATTTT | CASGGRGPYNQPQHF
TRBD1 | TRBJ2-3 | once | TRBV5-6 | TGTGCCAGCAGCCTATTGGGGACAGGGAGAAGCACAGATACGCAGTATTTT | CASSLLGTGRSTDTQYF
TRBD2 | TRBJ2-3 | - | TRBV7-9 | TGTGCCAGCAGCCCCCGGGGGGGAGCCACAGATACGCAGTATTTT | CASSPRGGATDTQYF
- | TRBJ2-7 | - | TRBV28 | TGTGCCAGCAGTTTATTAGGGGCTGGGGACTCCTACGAGCAGTACTTC | CASSLLGAGDSYEQYF
- | TRBJ2-2 | - | TRBV6-5 | TGTGCCAGCAGTCTTGACAGGCGAAACACCGGGGAGCTGTTTTTT | CASSLDRRNTGELFF
TRBD1 | TRBJ1-4 | - | TRBV11-2 | TGTGCCAGCAGTCCCACAGGGGGCGCAGATGAAAAACTGTTTTTT | CASSPTGGADEKLFF
- | TRBJ2-7 | - | TRBV2 | TGTGCCAGCAGTGCTTACGAGCAGTACTTC | CASSAYEQYF
- | TRBJ2-1 | - | TRBV5-1 | TGCGCCAGCAGCTTGATAGGGGACTCCTCGTACAATGAGCAGTTCTTC | CASSLIGDSSYNEQFF
- | TRBJ1-1 | - | TRBV30 | TGTGCCTGGAGTGTACGAGGGAACACTGAAGCTTTCTTT | CAWSVRGNTEAFF
- | TRBJ1-1 | - | TRBV6-4 | TGTGCCAGCAGTTTTCTGCGGGGGACTGAAGCTTTCTTT | CASSFLRGTEAFF
TRBD2 | TRBJ2-1 | - | TRBV11-3 | TGTGCCAGCAGCCCCGGGGGCGGGAGGGCCTACAATGAGCAGTTCTTC | CASSPGGGRAYNEQFF
- | TRBJ2-1 | once | TRBV18 | TGTGCCAGCTCACCTCAGGAATATACCTCGGTAAATGAGCAGTTCTTC | CASSPQEYTSVNEQFF
TRBD2 | TRBJ2-7 | - | TRBV7-2 | TGTGCCAGCAGCTTATACGCTAGCGGGTCATACGAGCAGTACTTC | CASSLYASGSYEQYF
- | TRBJ2-1 | - | TRBV2 | TGTGCCAGCAGTGGGGGAAGGAGGGCCCTTATCAATGAGCAGTTCTTC | CASSGGRRALINEQFF
- | TRBJ1-2 | - | TRBV6-6 | TGTGCCAGCAGTTACTCGAGGCAGTTTGGGTATGGCTACACCTTC | CASSYSRQFGYGYTF
- | TRBJ2-7 | - | TRBV28 | TGTGCCAGCAGTTTATGGGTTGATAGCTCCTACGAGCAGTACTTC | CASSLWVDSSYEQYF
- | TRBJ1-2 | - | TRBV30 | TGTGCCTGGAACGCCGGGGGGGGATCAAACTATGGCTACACCTTC | CAWNAGGGSNYGYTF
- | TRBJ1-5 | once | TRBV19 | TGTGCCAGTAGTCAAGGGGTGCGTTCTGATCAGCCCCAGCATTTT | CASSQGVRSDQPQHF
TRBD1 | TRBJ2-4 | - | TRBV19 | TGTGCCAGTAGTATCGGGACAGGGCTACCAACCGGGGACATTCAGTACTTC | CASSIGTGLPTGDIQYF
TRBD1 | TRBJ1-1 | - | TRBV11-1 | TGTGCCAGCAGCTCCCTGGACAGGGCGAACACTGAAGCTTTCTTT | CASSSLDRANTEAFF
TRBD1 | TRBJ2-5 | - | TRBV15 | TGTGCCACCACGGCCAGGGGGCGAGAGACCCAGTACTTC | CATTARGRETQYF
TRBD2 | TRBJ2-1 | - | TRBV6-5 | TGTGCCAACGGACTAGCGGGAGTAGTCAATGAGCAGTTCTTC | CANGLAGVVNEQFF
- | TRBJ2-7 | - | TRBV4-2 | TGTGCCAGCAGCCAAGGGGGGGATTACGAGCAGTACTTC | CASSQGGDYEQYF
- | TRBJ1-6 | - | TRBV3-1/TRBV3-2 | TGTGCCAGCAGCCAAGAGCTCAGGGCTAATTCACCCCTCCACTTT | CASSQELRANSPLHF
- | TRBJ1-3 | - | TRBV5-1 | TGCGCCAGCAGCTTGGGCCCGATGAGTACAGGGTACTCTGGAAACACCATATATTTT | CASSLGPMSTGYSGNTIYF
- | TRBJ1-4 | once | TRBV7-9 | TGTGCCAGCAGCTTAGAGGCAGGGATAGATGAAAAACTGTTTTTT | CASSLEAGIDEKLFF
- | TRBJ2-7 | - | TRBV3-1/TRBV3-2 | TGTGCCAGCAGCCAAGGAAGAGGCCGTTCCGAGCAGTACTTC | CASSQGRGRSEQYF
- | TRBJ1-5 | - | TRBV7-9 | TGTGCCAGCAGCTTAGGGGGCGGTCAGCCCCAGCATTTT | CASSLGGGQPQHF
TRBD1 | TRBJ2-3 | - | TRBV30 | TGTGCCTGGAGTGTAGGGGGCCCAGATACGCAGTATTTT | CAWSVGGPDTQYF
TRBD1 | TRBJ1-4 | - | TRBV29-1 | TGCAGCGTTCGCCATGGGACAGGGGTGGAAAAACTGTTTTTT | CSVRHGTGVEKLFF
- | TRBJ1-6 | once | TRBV9 | TGTGCCAGCAGCGTAGCTGAAGGACACAGGTCACCCCTCCACTTT | CASSVAEGHRSPLHF
TRBD1 | TRBJ1-6 | few | TRBV2 | TGTGCCAGCAGTGAAATCGGGACAGGGAATTCACCCCTCCACTTT | CASSEIGTGNSPLHF
TRBD2 | TRBJ2-5 | - | TRBV7-2 | TGTGCCAGCAGCACCCAAAGACTAGCGGGAACCGAGACCCAGTACTTC | CASSTQRLAGTETQYF
TRBD1 | TRBJ2-5 | few | TRBV5-1 | TGCGCCAGCAGCTTGACTGGACAGGGGAGAGAGACCCAGTACTTC | CASSLTGQGRETQYF
- | TRBJ1-1 | - | TRBV28 | TGTGCCAGCAGTTCCCCAGGGTTGTACACTGAAGCTTTCTTT | CASSSPGLYTEAFF
- | TRBJ2-4 | - | TRBV28 | TGTGCCAGCAGTCCGAGGGTAGTCAAAAACATTCAGTACTTC | CASSPRVVKNIQYF
- | TRBJ1-4 | - | TRBV20-1 | TGCAGTGCCCCGAGAGATGAAAAACTGTTTTTT | CSAPRDEKLFF
TRBD2 | TRBJ2-7 | - | TRBV12-5 | TGTGCTAGTGGTTTAGGACTAGCCCTCAGCTCCTACGAGCAGTACTTC | CASGLGLALSSYEQYF
TRBD1 | TRBJ1-6 | - | TRBV4-1 | TGCGCCAGCAGCCCACAGGGGACGAATAATTCACCCCTCCACTTT | CASSPQGTNNSPLHF
TRBD1 | TRBJ2-2 | few | TRBV5-1 | TGCGCCAGCAGCTTGAGACAGGGCCCCACCGGGGAGCTGTTTTTT | CASSLRQGPTGELFF
- | TRBJ1-2 | once | TRBV9 | TGTGCCAGCACCGCCCGGGTAGATAGGGGCTACACCTTC | CASTARVDRGYTF
TRBD1 | TRBJ1-5 | - | TRBV5-4 | TGTGCCAGCAGCTTCGACAGGGAAGGGCAGAGCAATCAGCCCCAGCATTTT | CASSFDREGQSNQPQHF
- | TRBJ1-5 | - | TRBV28 | TGTGCCAGCATCACCCAGGGTAACAATCAGCCCCAGCATTTT | CASITQGNNQPQHF
TRBD2 | TRBJ2-1 | - | TRBV7-2 | TGTGCCAGCAGCTTCCGACCCGGGAGGGCGAACAATGAGCAGTTCTTC | CASSFRPGRANNEQFF
- | TRBJ2-5 | - | TRBV28 | TGTGCCAGCAGTTTGCCCGGAGCGGAGAGGACCCAGTACTTC | CASSLPGAERTQYF
- | TRBJ2-7 | - | TRBV7-9 | TGTGCCAGCCAAGGGAGCTCCTACGAGCAGTACTTC | CASQGSSYEQYF
- | TRBJ2-5 | - | TRBV7-2 | TGTGCCAGCAGCTTCAGGGGTCCGGGGGAGACCCAGTACTTC | CASSFRGPGETQYF
TRBD1 | TRBJ1-1 | few | TRBV11-2 | TGTGCCAGCAGCTTAATGGGCGACAGGGTAGCTTTCTTT | CASSLMGDRVAFF
- | TRBJ2-2 | - | TRBV10-3 | TGTGCCATCAGTGACTCAGGGACCGGGGAGCTGTTTTTT | CAISDSGTGELFF